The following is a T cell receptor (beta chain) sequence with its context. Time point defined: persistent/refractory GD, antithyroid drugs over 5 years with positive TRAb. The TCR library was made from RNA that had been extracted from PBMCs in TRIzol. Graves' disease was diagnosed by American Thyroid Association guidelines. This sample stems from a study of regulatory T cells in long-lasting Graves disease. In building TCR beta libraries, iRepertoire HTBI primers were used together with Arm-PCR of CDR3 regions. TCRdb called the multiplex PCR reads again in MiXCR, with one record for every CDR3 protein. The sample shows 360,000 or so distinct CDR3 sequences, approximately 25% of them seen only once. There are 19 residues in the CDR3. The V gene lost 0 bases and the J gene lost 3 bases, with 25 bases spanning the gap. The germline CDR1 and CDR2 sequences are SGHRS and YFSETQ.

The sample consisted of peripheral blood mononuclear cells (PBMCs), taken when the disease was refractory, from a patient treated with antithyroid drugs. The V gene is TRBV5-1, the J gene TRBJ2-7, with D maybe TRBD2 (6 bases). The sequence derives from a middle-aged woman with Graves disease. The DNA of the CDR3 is TGCGCCAGCAGCTTGGCCCGGGGGTGGGACCCGTCGGAGGGCTACGAGCAGTACTTC. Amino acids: CASSLARGWDPSEGYEQYF.